The 24 T cell receptor beta chains reported below all come from one sample, sequenced in a study of beta chain features in type 1 diabetes (dated by TCRdb to 2016 to 2019). Overall study outcomes, separate from this receptor: A moderate but significant shortening of TCRB CDR3 length was observed in type 1 diabetes patients in all four CD4+ subsets.

Library preparation was by the immunoSEQ multiplex PCR assay. The entire amount of isolated RNA was reverse transcribed using the High Capacity cDNA Reverse Transcription Kit, so the sequenced TCRB transcripts were expressed ones. TCRdb took over this immuneACCESS table, retaining in-frame rearrangements with V and J assigned. Such tables are incomplete; in checked studies, under half of the missing clones stem from an unresolved V gene, and the remainder is unexplained. This sample comprises some 640,000 clones, over 11% of them detected only once. The top ten clonotypes cover 0.035% to 0.04% of the sample. These receptors have no known antigen. The sequencing input was naive CD4+ T cells from blood. This sample's cell subset or site label indicates: true naive CD4+ T cells. All receptors come from a man in his late teens or twenties with type 1 diabetes.

This chain links TRBV20-1 with TRBJ1-2; the D is unclear. The CDR3 length is 8 residues. Trimming removed 5 bases at V and 5 bases at J, with 0 bases between. Germline V gene lookup returns CDR1 DFQATT and CDR2 SNEGSKA (reference sequence). Here the CDR3 reads CSAYGYTF. Here the CDR3 DNA reads TGCAGTGCTTATGGCTACACCTTC.

This clone was detected a few times. The chain links TRBV4-3 to TRBJ2-6; D unresolved. Germline V CDR1 and CDR2: LGHNA, YSLEER. V shed 1 base and J shed 4 bases, with 8 bases lying between them. This CDR3 is built from 15 residues. CDR3 nucleotides: TGCGCCAGCAGCCAAGGCATAGAAGGGGCCAACGTCCTGACTTTC. Residues: CASSQGIEGANVLTF.

This chain connects TRBV9 to TRBJ2-7; TRBD1 matches 10 bases. The length of the CDR3 is 15 residues. Germline lookup yields CDR1 SGDLS and CDR2 YYNGEE. J gave up 3 bases and V 2 bases, and 5 bases lay outside the gene matches. The CDR3 coding sequence is TGTGCCAGCAGCGTTACGGGACAGGGGAGCTACGAGCAGTACTTC. Its protein product is CASSVTGQGSYEQYF.

The CDR3, as DNA: TGTGCCAGCAGTTTATCGAGGGGCCTTAGCGGGAGGGCCCCAGATACGCAGTATTTT. It yields the protein CASSLSRGLSGRAPDTQYF. The chain has TRBV28 and TRBJ2-3, with TRBD2 matching 11 bases. CDR1 is MDHEN, CDR2 SYDVKM, per germline. V dropped 1 base and J dropped 4; count of bases not matched to a gene: 13. The CDR3 is made up of 19 amino acids. Variable domain in full (rest from reference TRBV28 and TRBJ2-3): DVKVTQSSRYLVKRTGEKVFLECVQDMDHENMFWYRQDPGLGLRLIYFSYDVKMKEKGDIPEGYSVSREKKERFSLILESASTNQTSMYLCASSLSRGLSGRAPDTQYFGPGTRLTVL.

The chain employs TRBV28 and TRBJ1-2, with TRBD1 matching over 7 bases. CDR3 length: 13 residues. Germline V gene data show CDR1 as MDHEN and CDR2 as SYDVKM. V lost 10 bases and J lost 5; bases outside the gene matches: 10. The CDR3 region has the DNA TGTGCCACCCAGCGACAGGGCTTATATGGCTACACCTTC. Translating it yields CATQRQGLYGYTF.

This clone turned up a few times. J is TRBJ2-3 and V is TRBV6-6; TRBD2 agrees at 13 bases. The CDR3 is made up of 15 amino acids. J gave up 8 bases and V 6 bases, and 8 bases lay outside the gene matches. CDR1 and CDR2 from the germline V gene are MNHNY and SVGAGI (reference sequence). DNA for the CDR3: TGTGCCAGCAGACCTGGACTAGCGGGAGAGTCTACGCAGTATTTT. Translated, it gives CASRPGLAGESTQYF.

This clone has a handful of counts. The rearrangement joins TRBV28 to TRBJ2-5; tentatively, D is TRBD1 (7 bases). The CDR3 is 13 amino acids. Germline CDR1 and CDR2: MDHEN and SYDVKM. Trimming took off 5 bases at V and 5 bases at J, with 12 bases between the two ends. The CDR3 reads CASSTPGGETQYF. For the CDR3, the DNA is TGTGCCAGCAGTACTCCAGGGGGGGAGACCCAGTACTTC.

The DNA of the CDR3 is TGTGCCAGCAGCTTCAACCGGGTGTGGACTGAAGCTTTCTTT. This sequence encodes CASSFNRVWTEAFF. This chain links TRBV5-6 with TRBJ1-1; D remains ambiguous. Germline assignment: CDR1 SGHDT and CDR2 YYEEEE. V was clipped by 2 bases and J by 5 bases, with 13 bases between them. The CDR3 loop spans 14 amino acids. Full variable domain (rest looked up from reference TRBV5-6 and TRBJ1-1): DAGVTQSPTHLIKTRGQQVTLRCSPKSGHDTVSWYQQALGQGPQFIFQYYEEEERQRGNFPDRFSGHQFPNYSSELNVNALLLGDSALYLCASSFNRVWTEAFFGQGTRLTVV.

The rearrangement uses TRBV9 and TRBJ1-4; D might be TRBD1 (6 bases). The V end was cut by 3 bases, the J end by 11 bases, with 14 bases between. The germline V gene has CDR1 SGDLS and CDR2 YYNGEE. CDR3 length equals 13 residues. In nucleotides, the CDR3 is TGTGCCAGCAGCGGCCCACAGGGAAAGAAACTGTTTTTT. This codes for CASSGPQGKKLFF.

V and J are TRBV28 and TRBJ1-2; D perhaps matches TRBD1 (5 bases). Trimming stripped 5 bases from V and 4 bases from J, with 20 bases between. Germline V gene lookup returns CDR1 MDHEN and CDR2 SYDVKM. The length of the CDR3 is 16 residues. CDR3 bases: TGTGCCAGCAGTGAGCCCGGGGCCCAGGGCGTCTATGGCTACACCTTC. Residues: CASSEPGAQGVYGYTF.

This clone came up a few times. The rearrangement uses TRBV10-3 and TRBJ2-1; 7 nucleotides line up with TRBD1. The germline V gene has CDR1 ENHRY and CDR2 SYGVKD. This CDR3 has 14 residues. J lost 8 bases, V lost 6 bases, and 10 bases had no gene match. In DNA form, the CDR3 reads TGTGCCATCAGAGTTCAGGGGGTAGGGGATGAGCAGTTCTTC. Translation: CAIRVQGVGDEQFF.

This chain links TRBV6-5 with TRBJ1-4; 8 nucleotides line up with TRBD1. Germline trimming cut 6 bases from V and 6 bases from J; bases unmatched to any gene: 3. From germline, CDR1 is MNHEY and CDR2 SVGAGI. The CDR3 is 13 amino acids. Written as DNA, the CDR3 is TGTGCCAGCAGGGGACAGGTTGATGAAAAACTGTTTTTT. Protein: CASRGQVDEKLFF.

Note on this clone: Relative to the germline gene, one junction end is altered; a read error may explain this. The J gene is TRBJ2-1, the V gene TRBV7-7; 11 bases align to TRBD2. CDR1 and CDR2 (germline): SSHAT, FNYEAQ (reference sequence). This CDR3 is 19 amino acids long. The CDR3 nucleotides read TGTGCTAGCAGCCCAGAAACCCGGGCGGGACTAGCGGAAACCAATGAGCAGTTCTTC. The encoded protein is CASSPETRAGLAETNEQFF.

This clone was counted a few times. The chain employs TRBV6-6 and TRBJ2-1; TRBD1 agrees at 8 bases. The length of the CDR3 is 13 residues. Losses at the gene ends were 6 bases for V and 10 bases for J; bases not matched to a gene: 8. Germline V gives CDR1 MNHNY, CDR2 SVGAGI (reference sequence). The CDR3 sequence: CASSSGTGGEQFF. CDR3 in DNA: TGTGCCAGCAGCTCCGGGACAGGTGGGGAGCAGTTCTTC.

In DNA form, the CDR3 reads TGTGCCAGCAGCAAGCCGAACTATGGCTACACCTTC. Translation: CASSKPNYGYTF. The genes are TRBV7-9 and TRBJ1-2, with unresolved D. Germline V CDR1 and CDR2: SEHNR, FQNEAQ (reference sequence). The V end lost 5 bases, the J end lost 2 bases, and 6 bases lay between the germline ends. The CDR3 is made up of 12 amino acids.

This clone was detected only a few times. The chain links TRBV5-6 to TRBJ1-5; TRBD1 aligns across 9 bases. J gave up 0 bases and V 4 bases, and 14 bases lay outside the gene matches. This CDR3 has 19 amino acids. The germline gives CDR1 SGHDT, CDR2 YYEEEE. The CDR3 DNA is TGTGCCAGCAGCGGGCCGAGCTGGGACAGGGCTAATAGCAATCAGCCCCAGCATTTT. This encodes CASSGPSWDRANSNQPQHF.

The V gene is TRBV7-2, the J gene TRBJ1-6; a weak D match, TRBD1 (5 bases). The CDR3 covers 15 residues. V was clipped by 5 bases and J by 7 bases, with 15 bases between them. Per germline, CDR1 SGHTA and CDR2 FQGNSA. This CDR3 reads CASSTQGRGNSPLHF. CDR3 DNA sequence: TGTGCCAGCAGCACGCAGGGACGCGGGAATTCACCCCTCCACTTT.

This chain joins TRBV7-2 and TRBJ1-1; D is unclear. V gave up 1 base and J gave up 1 base, with 7 bases separating them. Germline V gene data show CDR1 as SGHTA and CDR2 as FQGNSA. CDR3 size: 14 residues. CDR3: CASSLEAGNTEAFF. In DNA form, the CDR3 reads TGTGCCAGCAGCTTAGAAGCGGGGAACACTGAAGCTTTCTTT.

The chain recombines TRBV18 with TRBJ2-7; possible D gene TRBD1, 6 bases. Trimming removed 4 bases at V and 5 bases at J, with 12 bases between. The CDR3 extends over 13 amino acids. CDR1 and CDR2 (germline): KGHSH, LQKENI. The CDR3 protein is CASSQQGFHEQYF. CDR3 in DNA: TGTGCCAGCTCACAACAGGGTTTCCACGAGCAGTACTTC.

The genes are TRBV21-1 and TRBJ2-1; TRBD1 reflects the table's D call only, with no check against the DNA. TRBV21-1 is a known pseudogene. The CDR3 spans 16 residues. CDR3 protein: CASSKGCWDRGNEQFF. CDR3 DNA sequence: TGTGCCAGCAGCAAAGGGTGTTGGGACAGGGGGAATGAGCAGTTCTTC.

This clone has only a few counts. The chain combines TRBV5-6 with TRBJ1-6; D not resolved. This CDR3 spans 14 amino acids. Between the trimmed V and J ends, which lost 3 bases and 8 bases, there was a span of 12 bases. Germline assignment: CDR1 SGHDT and CDR2 YYEEEE. The CDR3 region is CASSSGLGDSPLHF. DNA for the CDR3: TGTGCCAGCAGCTCGGGCCTCGGGGATTCACCCCTCCACTTT.

With regard to this clone: The junction differs from germline at one of its ends, possibly a read error. V usage is TRBV7-7 and J usage is TRBJ1-6; D gene unclear. CDR1 is SSHAT and CDR2 is FNYEAQ in the germline V gene (reference sequence). CDR3 size: 13 residues. The CDR3, as DNA: TGTGCTAGCAGTAACGACTTGGATTCACCCCTCCACTTT. It translates to CASSNDLDSPLHF.

This clone was detected a few times. V usage is TRBV28 and J usage is TRBJ1-3, with D unclear. Trimming cost V 6 bases and J 5 bases, with 14 bases left between them. The germline V gene encodes CDR1 MDHEN and CDR2 SYDVKM. The CDR3 covers 14 residues. As DNA, the CDR3 is TGTGCCAGCAGCCCCAGATACCGTCGAAACACCATATATTTT. This encodes CASSPRYRRNTIYF.

This clone has a handful of counts. In DNA, the CDR3 is TGTGCCAGCAGCTATCGCACAGATACGCAGTATTTT. It codes for CASSYRTDTQYF. The chain has TRBV7-2 and TRBJ2-3, with D hard to call. There are 12 residues in the CDR3. Trimming cost V 4 bases and J 1 base, with 3 bases left between them. The germline V gene encodes CDR1 SGHTA and CDR2 FQGNSA.